This T cell receptor beta chain stems from a study of T cells after yellow fever vaccination. This clonotype was recorded many times. Its antigen remains unknown. CDR3 size: 17 residues. Germline lookup yields CDR1 MNHEY and CDR2 SVGEGT. The ends lost 10 bases at V and 4 bases at J; junction bases unmatched: 21. Findings and caveats of the study: Boosting was followed by the reappearance of most primary-vaccination clones (approximately 95% CD4, about 90% CD8). The secondary response showed a weaker magnitude and a faster peak, day 5 versus 15.

MiXCR, applied by TCRdb to the 5' RACE reads, yields one record per CDR3 protein. The sample yields approximately 340,000 distinct CDR3 sequences, more than 8.5% seen once. This TCR was recovered from a man between 18 and 35 years old who received the YFV17D yellow fever vaccine. The sequenced sample was PBMCs, obtained on the day of the first yellow fever vaccination. This chain joins TRBV6-2 or TRBV6-3 and TRBJ2-7; 8 bases map to TRBD1. CDR3 sequence reads: CATTDAGQGPGAYEQYF. The CDR3 DNA sequence: TGTGCCACCACCGACGCAGGACAGGGCCCCGGAGCTTACGAGCAGTACTTC.